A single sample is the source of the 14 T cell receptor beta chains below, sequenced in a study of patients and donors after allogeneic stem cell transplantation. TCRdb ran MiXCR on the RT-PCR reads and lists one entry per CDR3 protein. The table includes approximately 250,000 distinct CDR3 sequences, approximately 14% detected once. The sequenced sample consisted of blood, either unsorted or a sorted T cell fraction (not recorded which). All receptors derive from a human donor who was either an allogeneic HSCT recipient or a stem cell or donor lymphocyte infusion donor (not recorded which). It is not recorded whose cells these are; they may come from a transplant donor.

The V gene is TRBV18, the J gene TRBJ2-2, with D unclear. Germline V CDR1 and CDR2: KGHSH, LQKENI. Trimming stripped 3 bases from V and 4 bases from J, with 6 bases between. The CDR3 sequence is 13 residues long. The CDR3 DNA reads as TGTGCCAGCTCACCTTACGTCACCGGGGAGCTGTTTTTT. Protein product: CASSPYVTGELFF.

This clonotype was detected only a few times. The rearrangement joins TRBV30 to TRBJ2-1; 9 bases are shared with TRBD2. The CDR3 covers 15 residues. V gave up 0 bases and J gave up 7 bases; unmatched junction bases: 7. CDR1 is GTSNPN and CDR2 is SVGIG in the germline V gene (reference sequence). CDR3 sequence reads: CAWSVRSGSLNEQFF. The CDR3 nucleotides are TGTGCCTGGAGTGTACGTAGCGGGAGTTTAAATGAGCAGTTCTTC.

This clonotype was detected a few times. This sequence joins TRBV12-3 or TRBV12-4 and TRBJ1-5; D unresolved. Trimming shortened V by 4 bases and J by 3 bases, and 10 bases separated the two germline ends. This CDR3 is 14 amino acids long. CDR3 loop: CASSYSQLNQPQHF. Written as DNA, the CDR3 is TGTGCCAGCAGTTACAGCCAACTCAATCAGCCCCAGCATTTT.

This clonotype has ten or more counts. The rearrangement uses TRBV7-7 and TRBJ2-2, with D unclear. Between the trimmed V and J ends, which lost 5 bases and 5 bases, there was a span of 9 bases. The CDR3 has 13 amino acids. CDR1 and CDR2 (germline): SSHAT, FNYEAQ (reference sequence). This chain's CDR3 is CASSAPGTGELFF. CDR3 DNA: TGTGCCAGCAGCGCCCCAGGAACCGGGGAGCTGTTTTTT.

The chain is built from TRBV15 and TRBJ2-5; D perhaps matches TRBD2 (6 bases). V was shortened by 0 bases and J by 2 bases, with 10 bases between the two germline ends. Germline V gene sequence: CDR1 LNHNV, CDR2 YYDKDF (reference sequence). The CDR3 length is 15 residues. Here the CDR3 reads CATSRDLGGQETQYF. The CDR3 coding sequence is TGTGCCACCAGCAGAGATCTGGGGGGTCAAGAGACCCAGTACTTC.

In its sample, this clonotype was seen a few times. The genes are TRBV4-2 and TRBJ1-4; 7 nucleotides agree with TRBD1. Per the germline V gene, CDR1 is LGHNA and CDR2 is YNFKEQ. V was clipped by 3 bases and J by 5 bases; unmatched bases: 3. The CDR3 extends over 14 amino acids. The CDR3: CASSQQGGNEKLFF. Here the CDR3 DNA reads TGTGCCAGCAGCCAGCAGGGGGGGAATGAAAAACTGTTTTTT.

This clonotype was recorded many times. Here the CDR3 reads CASSEYRGHGELFF. The CDR3 coding sequence is TGTGCCAGCAGTGAATACAGGGGGCACGGGGAGCTGTTTTTT. The chain combines TRBV2 with TRBJ2-2; the match to TRBD1 covers 9 bases. The ends lost 2 bases at V and 7 bases at J; junction bases unmatched: 2. The CDR3 sequence is 14 residues long. CDR1 and CDR2 (germline): SNHLY, FYNNEI.

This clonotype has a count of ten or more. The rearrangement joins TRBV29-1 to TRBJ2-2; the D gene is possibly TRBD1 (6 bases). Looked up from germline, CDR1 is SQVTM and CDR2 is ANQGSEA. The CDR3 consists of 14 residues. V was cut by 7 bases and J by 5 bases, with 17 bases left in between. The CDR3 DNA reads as TGCAGCGCCGGGGTCACAGGGCGGACCGGGGAGCTGTTTTTT. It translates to CSAGVTGRTGELFF.

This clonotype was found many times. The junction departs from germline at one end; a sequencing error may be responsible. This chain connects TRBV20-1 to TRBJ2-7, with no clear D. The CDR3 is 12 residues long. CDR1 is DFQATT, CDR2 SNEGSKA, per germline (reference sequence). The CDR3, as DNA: TGCAGTGCTAGAGGCACTGCTTACGCGCAGTACTTC. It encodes CSARGTAYAQYF.

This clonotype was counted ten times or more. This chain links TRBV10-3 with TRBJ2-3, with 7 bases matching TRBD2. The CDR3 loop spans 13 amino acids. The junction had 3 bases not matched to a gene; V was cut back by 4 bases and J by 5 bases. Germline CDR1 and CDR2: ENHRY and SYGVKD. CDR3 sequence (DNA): TGTGCCATCAGTGGGACGGGGGGAGATACGCAGTATTTT. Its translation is CAISGTGGDTQYF.

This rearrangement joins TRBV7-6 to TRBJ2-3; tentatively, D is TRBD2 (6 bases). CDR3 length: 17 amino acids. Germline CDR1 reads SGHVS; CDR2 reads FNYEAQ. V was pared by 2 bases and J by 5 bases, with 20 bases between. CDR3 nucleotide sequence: TGTGCCAGCAGCTTATCAGTCGCGGGATCCTCGGGAGATACGCAGTATTTT. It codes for CASSLSVAGSSGDTQYF.

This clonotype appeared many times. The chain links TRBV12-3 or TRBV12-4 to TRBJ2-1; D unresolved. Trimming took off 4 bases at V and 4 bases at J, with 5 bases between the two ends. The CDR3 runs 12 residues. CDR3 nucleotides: TGTGCCAGCAGTTCTCGTTACAATGAGCAGTTCTTC. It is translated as CASSSRYNEQFF.

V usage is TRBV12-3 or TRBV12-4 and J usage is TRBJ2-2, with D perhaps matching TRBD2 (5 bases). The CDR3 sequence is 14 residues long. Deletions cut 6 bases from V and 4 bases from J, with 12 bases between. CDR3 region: CASSAGYGTGELFF. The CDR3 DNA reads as TGTGCCAGCAGCGCGGGTTACGGCACCGGGGAGCTGTTTTTT.

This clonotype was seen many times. The CDR3 nucleotides are TGTGCCAGCAGCTTTGGGGCAGGGGGTATGAACACTGAAGCTTTCTTT. Encoded protein: CASSFGAGGMNTEAFF. The chain is built from TRBV5-6 and TRBJ1-1, with 7 bases identical to TRBD1. The CDR3 consists of 16 residues. Germline V gene data show CDR1 as SGHDT and CDR2 as YYEEEE. Trimming took 2 bases from V and 0 from J; bases not matched to a gene: 7.